A selection of T cell receptor beta chains follows, all from one sample in a study of blood T cell repertoires in COVID-19. Assay used: immunoSEQ multiplex PCR; TCRdb lists only in-frame clones, some missing. This table holds tens of thousands of clones, roughly 80% found once. Specimen: peripheral blood. These receptors were obtained from a man aged 55 to 70 with acute or convalescent COVID-19. Both conserved end residues are part of each CDR3. D genes are given only for firm matches. Expanded clones get a size class; other rows say once, few or many, or leave the size out.

D gene,J gene,clone size,V gene,CDR3 protein,CDR3 DNA
.,TRBJ1-1,.,TRBV19,CASSTTGGSGTEAFF,TGTGCCAGTAGTACGACAGGTGGGTCGGGCACTGAAGCTTTCTTT
TRBD1,TRBJ1-4,.,TRBV5-6,CASSTRTGSNEKLFF,TGTGCCAGCAGCACTAGGACAGGATCTAATGAAAAACTGTTTTTT
.,TRBJ2-3,.,TRBV21-1,CASSKRPGQRSTDTQYF,TGTGCCAGCAGCAAGCGACCGGGACAACGAAGCACAGATACGCAGTATTTT
TRBD1,TRBJ1-2,few,TRBV30,CAWSRAGGRYGYTF,TGTGCCTGGAGTAGAGCAGGGGGCCGCTATGGCTACACCTTC
.,TRBJ2-5,.,TRBV9,CASSLGGHFRETQYF,TGTGCCAGCAGCTTAGGGGGACATTTTAGGGAGACCCAGTACTTC
.,TRBJ1-2,.,TRBV7-8,CASTRPGERMEGYTF,TGTGCCAGCACCAGACCAGGGGAGAGGATGGAAGGCTACACCTTC
.,TRBJ1-3,.,TRBV11-2,CASSLNGDGPSSGNTIYF,TGTGCCAGCAGCTTAAATGGAGATGGTCCCAGCTCTGGAAACACCATATATTTT
TRBD1,TRBJ1-2,.,TRBV5-6,CASSLEGGQSPILSYGYTF,TGTGCCAGCAGCTTGGAAGGGGGACAGTCGCCAATTCTTTCCTATGGCTACACCTTC
TRBD1,TRBJ2-3,.,TRBV11-1,CASSFDRGLGDTQYF,TGTGCCAGCAGCTTTGACAGGGGGCTAGGCGATACGCAGTATTTT
TRBD1,TRBJ1-2,many,TRBV7-2,CASSPKDRGGDGYTF,TGTGCCAGCAGCCCAAAGGACAGGGGTGGGGACGGCTACACCTTC
TRBD2,TRBJ2-2,once,TRBV11-2,CASSPLAGGLGTGELFF,TGTGCCAGCAGCCCCCTAGCGGGGGGGCTCGGGACCGGGGAGCTGTTTTTT
.,TRBJ1-6,.,TRBV6-5,CASSYSARANSPLHF,TGTGCCAGCAGTTACTCGGCCAGGGCAAATTCACCCCTCCACTTT
TRBD1,TRBJ2-5,.,TRBV19,CASSPGTGTETQYF,TGTGCCAGTAGTCCCGGGACAGGGACAGAGACCCAGTACTTC
.,TRBJ1-1,.,TRBV15,CATSGAVWTEAFF,TGTGCCACCAGCGGGGCAGTGTGGACTGAAGCTTTCTTT
.,TRBJ2-7,.,TRBV19,CASSIERGSGEQYF,TGTGCCAGTAGTATAGAGCGGGGTTCCGGCGAGCAGTACTTC
TRBD1,TRBJ2-1,.,TRBV9,CASSVVSQGANEQFF,TGTGCCAGCAGCGTAGTCTCACAGGGGGCGAATGAGCAGTTCTTC
.,TRBJ1-2,.,TRBV7-8,CASSLGGTGYTF,TGTGCCAGCAGCTTAGGGGGCACTGGCTACACCTTC
TRBD1,TRBJ2-5,.,TRBV6-1,CASSERTGGETQYF,TGTGCCAGCAGTGAGAGGACAGGGGGGGAGACCCAGTACTTC
.,TRBJ1-2,once,TRBV19,CASSIDPTSNYGYTF,TGTGCCAGTAGTATAGATCCGACAAGCAACTATGGCTACACCTTC
TRBD1,TRBJ1-2,.,TRBV19,CASSPTGSEGYTF,TGTGCCAGTAGTCCGACAGGGAGTGAGGGCTACACCTTC
.,TRBJ1-6,.,TRBV10-2,CASKKILGQNNSPLHF,TGCGCCAGCAAAAAAATTTTGGGGCAGAATAATTCACCCCTCCACTTT
TRBD1,TRBJ1-6,.,TRBV6-1,CASSGGQGYYNSPLHF,TGTGCCAGCAGTGGCGGACAGGGGTACTATAATTCACCCCTCCACTTT
TRBD1,TRBJ2-7,.,TRBV6-5,CASRGQGPHYEQYF,TGTGCCAGCAGGGGACAGGGTCCCCACTACGAGCAGTACTTC
TRBD2,TRBJ2-3,.,TRBV9,CASSVFDLAGTDTQYF,TGTGCCAGCAGCGTATTCGATCTAGCGGGCACAGATACGCAGTATTTT
.,TRBJ1-5,few,TRBV10-3,CAISGGGDQPQHF,TGTGCCATCAGCGGGGGGGGCGATCAGCCCCAGCATTTT
TRBD1,TRBJ1-5,.,TRBV7-2,CASSLAQGATQPQHF,TGTGCCAGCAGCTTAGCCCAGGGGGCGACTCAGCCCCAGCATTTT
TRBD2,TRBJ2-1,.,TRBV10-3,CAISELGGTLSSYNEQFF,TGTGCCATCAGTGAGTTGGGAGGGACTCTGAGCTCCTACAATGAGCAGTTCTTC
TRBD1,TRBJ1-6,.,TRBV6-5,CASSYLTGDNSPLHF,TGTGCCAGCAGTTACCTGACAGGGGACAATTCACCCCTCCACTTT
.,TRBJ1-1,.,TRBV19,CASSGPEAEAFF,TGTGCCAGTAGTGGCCCGGAGGCCGAAGCTTTCTTT
TRBD1,TRBJ1-1,.,TRBV14,CASSQRKPTGETEAFF,TGTGCCAGCAGCCAGAGAAAACCGACAGGGGAAACTGAAGCTTTCTTT
TRBD1,TRBJ2-7,.,TRBV5-1,CASSLAAGTGGDEQYF,TGCGCCAGCAGCTTGGCCGCGGGGACAGGGGGTGACGAGCAGTACTTC
.,TRBJ1-5,.,TRBV30,CAWSVASNQPQHF,TGTGCCTGGAGTGTAGCCAGCAATCAGCCCCAGCATTTT
.,TRBJ2-1,once,TRBV7-7,CASSKNRENSNEQFF,TGTGCTAGCAGCAAAAACAGGGAGAATTCCAATGAGCAGTTCTTC
TRBD2,TRBJ2-1,.,TRBV4-1,CASSPTSVYYNEQFF,TGCGCCAGCAGCCCGACTAGCGTATACTACAATGAGCAGTTCTTC
TRBD1,TRBJ2-1,once,TRBV29-1,CSVEDPDRHYNEQFF,TGCAGCGTTGAAGATCCGGACAGGCACTACAATGAGCAGTTCTTC
TRBD1,TRBJ2-7,.,TRBV5-1,CASSGFWDRGGEQYF,TGCGCCAGCAGCGGATTTTGGGACAGGGGGGGAGAGCAGTACTTC
TRBD2,TRBJ2-1,.,TRBV9,CASSGNGQPGTSPFF,TGTGCCAGCAGCGGCAACGGACAGCCGGGGACTAGCCCGTTCTTC
.,TRBJ2-2,.,TRBV4-3,CASSQDLYQYTGELFF,TGCGCCAGCAGCCAAGATCTTTACCAGTACACCGGGGAGCTGTTTTTT
.,TRBJ1-3,.,TRBV6-5,CASSLKGPGSGNTIYF,TGTGCCAGCAGTTTAAAGGGGCCAGGCTCTGGAAACACCATATATTTT
TRBD1,TRBJ1-2,few,TRBV29-1,CSVDDRGIHGYTF,TGCAGCGTTGACGACAGGGGGATACATGGCTACACCTTC
TRBD1,TRBJ1-2,few,TRBV29-1,CSVAGQGGLGYTF,TGCAGCGTCGCGGGACAGGGTGGGCTTGGCTACACCTTC
.,TRBJ2-7,few,TRBV2,CASSAGGSYEQYF,TGTGCCAGCAGTGCCGGGGGTAGCTACGAGCAGTACTTC
.,TRBJ1-1,.,TRBV5-1,CASSHAVTGNTEAFF,TGCGCCAGCAGCCACGCAGTAACAGGGAACACTGAAGCTTTCTTT
.,TRBJ1-1,.,TRBV15,CATRGRGAGGTEAFF,TGTGCCACCAGGGGGAGGGGGGCTGGTGGCACTGAAGCTTTCTTT
.,TRBJ1-2,once,TRBV5-4,CASSLASGESYYGYTF,TGTGCCAGCAGCTTGGCCTCGGGGGAGAGTTACTATGGCTACACCTTC
.,TRBJ1-5,few,TRBV6-2/TRBV6-3,CASSYAGYSNQPQHF,TGTGCCAGCAGTTACGCGGGGTATAGCAATCAGCCCCAGCATTTT
.,TRBJ1-2,.,TRBV10-3,CAISEGGVPDIDGYTF,TGTGCCATCAGTGAGGGGGGGGTCCCCGACATAGATGGCTACACCTTC
TRBD1,TRBJ2-1,.,TRBV6-5,CASSYPGQGQFF,TGTGCCAGCAGTTACCCGGGACAGGGGCAGTTCTTC
.,TRBJ1-1,.,TRBV6-5,CASSYRGAPNTEAFF,TGTGCCAGCAGTTACCGGGGTGCCCCGAACACTGAAGCTTTCTTT
.,TRBJ2-2,.,TRBV7-8,CASSARGTAGELFF,TGTGCCAGCAGCGCCAGGGGTACGGCCGGGGAGCTGTTTTTT
.,TRBJ2-7,.,TRBV12-3/TRBV12-4,CASSPTGYEQYF,TGTGCCAGCAGCCCCACAGGGTACGAGCAGTACTTC
TRBD1,TRBJ1-1,.,TRBV5-4,CASSLWDREAGEAFF,TGTGCCAGCAGCTTGTGGGACAGGGAGGCGGGTGAAGCTTTCTTT
.,TRBJ2-1,few,TRBV18,CASSGGTQVLEQFF,TGTGCCAGCTCAGGGGGGACCCAGGTACTTGAGCAGTTCTTC
.,TRBJ1-6,once,TRBV4-1,CASSQVINSPLHF,TGCGCCAGCAGCCAAGTTATCAATTCACCCCTCCACTTT
.,TRBJ1-3,.,TRBV30,CAWSVGRSFNSGNTIYF,TGTGCCTGGAGTGTGGGGAGGTCCTTCAACTCTGGAAACACCATATATTTT